A single sample gave rise to the 22 T cell receptor beta chains below, sequenced in a study of lymphopenia after photon versus proton radiotherapy. Profiled with immunoSEQ multiplex PCR; TCRdb holds only in-frame clones, not every one. The sample lists 45,000 to 65,000 clones, around 80% occurring once. The source material was peripheral blood, sampled from a patient treated with photon-based radiotherapy. The origin of the receptors is a man in his fifties or sixties with gastric cancer.

This clone appeared a single time. The chain has TRBV28 and TRBJ1-3, with 8 nucleotides matching TRBD1. CDR1 and CDR2 (germline): MDHEN, SYDVKM. Losses at the gene ends were 5 bases for V and 1 base for J; bases not matched to a gene: 7. This CDR3 spans 16 amino acids. In nucleotides, the CDR3 is TGTGCCAGCAGTCGTTGGGACAGGAGATCTGGAAACACCATATATTTT. This translates into CASSRWDRRSGNTIYF.

This clone was counted once. The chain has TRBV6-6 and TRBJ2-3; the D gene is possibly TRBD2 (6 bases). Germline V gene sequence: CDR1 MNHNY, CDR2 SVGAGI (reference sequence). CDR3 length equals 13 residues. V lost 10 bases to trimming and J lost 4 bases, with 15 bases between them. The CDR3 bases are TGTGCCACCGTACCTGGGGGGTCAGATACGCAGTATTTT. It codes for CATVPGGSDTQYF.

The chain joins TRBV5-1 to TRBJ1-1; D is possibly TRBD1 (5 bases). CDR1 is SGHRS and CDR2 is YFSETQ in the germline V gene. The CDR3 has 15 amino acids. Between the trimmed V and J ends, which lost 0 bases and 4 bases, there was a span of 13 bases. The CDR3 DNA reads TGCGCCAGCAGCTTGGAACCGGACAAGTCCACTGAAGCTTTCTTT. Translated: CASSLEPDKSTEAFF.

V gene TRBV27 combines with J gene TRBJ2-7, with D perhaps matching TRBD1 or TRBD2 (6 bases each). The germline V gene encodes CDR1 MNHEY and CDR2 SMNVEV (reference sequence). The CDR3 runs 16 residues. The V and J ends lost 4 bases and 1 base respectively, with 17 bases between them. In nucleotides, the CDR3 is TGTGCCAGCAGTTCCCTACGAGGGGGGTGGTCCTACGAGCAGTACTTC. Translating it yields CASSSLRGGWSYEQYF.

The CDR3 sequence is CAISRDATNEKLFF. The CDR3 bases are TGTGCCATCAGCCGGGATGCAACTAATGAAAAACTGTTTTTT. This sequence joins TRBV10-3 and TRBJ1-4; no reliable D call. Germline V lookup: CDR1 ENHRY, CDR2 SYGVKD. The CDR3 contains 14 residues. Trimming cost V 6 bases and J 0 bases, with 8 bases left between them.

This chain connects TRBV11-3 to TRBJ2-1; 11 nucleotides line up with TRBD1. The junction had 5 bases not matched to a gene; V was cut back by 5 bases and J by 5 bases. There are 15 residues in the CDR3. Germline V gene lookup returns CDR1 SGHNT and CDR2 YENEEA. CDR3 in amino acids: CASSLGTGGDNEQFF. The CDR3 DNA reads as TGTGCCAGCAGCCTCGGGACAGGGGGGGACAATGAGCAGTTCTTC.

CDR3 amino acids: CASSVDREVSYEQYF. DNA for the CDR3: TGTGCCAGCAGCGTAGACCGGGAAGTCTCCTACGAGCAGTACTTC. V gene TRBV9 combines with J gene TRBJ2-7, with D maybe TRBD2 (5 bases). V was trimmed by 0 bases and J by 0 bases, leaving 10 bases between them. The germline V gene has CDR1 SGDLS and CDR2 YYNGEE. The CDR3 sequence is 15 residues long.

The chain uses TRBV6-6 and TRBJ1-1; D ambiguous. The length of the CDR3 is 14 residues. The V gene lost 0 bases and the J gene lost 4 bases, with 9 bases spanning the gap. Germline lookup yields CDR1 MNHNY and CDR2 SVGAGI (reference sequence). In nucleotides, the CDR3 is TGTGCCAGCAGTTACTCCGGATTGGGCACTGAAGCTTTCTTT. Protein sequence: CASSYSGLGTEAFF.

This chain connects TRBV12-5 to TRBJ2-1; TRBD2 agrees at 16 bases. The V gene end was trimmed by 0 bases and the J gene end by 7 bases; junction bases not matched to a gene: 6. Germline CDR1 and CDR2: LGHNT and FRNRAP. The CDR3 totals 18 residues. CDR3 in amino acids: CASGLVLWGLAGGNEQFF. CDR3 sequence (DNA): TGTGCTAGTGGTTTGGTACTCTGGGGACTAGCGGGAGGGAATGAGCAGTTCTTC.

This rearrangement joins TRBV2 to TRBJ1-5; D not certain. Trimming cost V 2 bases and J 6 bases, with 20 bases left between them. Germline V gives CDR1 SNHLY, CDR2 FYNNEI. The CDR3 is 17 amino acids. The CDR3: CASSETGSARSGQPQHF. The CDR3 nucleotides read TGTGCCAGCAGTGAAACGGGGAGCGCCCGTTCGGGTCAGCCCCAGCATTTT.

CDR3 region: CASSPQAGGLYEQYF. The CDR3 DNA reads as TGTGCCAGCAGCCCTCAAGCGGGAGGCCTCTACGAGCAGTACTTC. The chain has TRBV11-1 and TRBJ2-7; 9 bases align to TRBD2. The length of the CDR3 is 15 residues. Germline V lookup: CDR1 SGHAT, CDR2 FQDESV (reference sequence). The trim removed 5 bases at V and 3 bases at J, leaving 8 bases unmatched.

DNA of the CDR3: TGTGCCAGCAGCGTAGGCGGCGGACAAGAGACCCAGTACTTC. Its translation: CASSVGGGQETQYF. The rearrangement joins TRBV9 to TRBJ2-5, with D hard to call. The length of the CDR3 is 14 residues. The germline CDR1 and CDR2 sequences are SGDLS and YYNGEE. V was cut by 0 bases and J by 2 bases, with 8 bases left in between.

V gene TRBV13 combines with J gene TRBJ2-1, with no clear D. The CDR3 extends over 14 amino acids. Germline V gene lookup returns CDR1 PRHDT and CDR2 FYEKMQ (reference sequence). Trimming stripped 5 bases from V and 6 bases from J, with 14 bases between. The DNA for the CDR3 is TGTGCCAGCAGCCATCGTAGCTCCCGCAATGAGCAGTTCTTC. This sequence encodes CASSHRSSRNEQFF.

This sequence joins TRBV10-2 and TRBJ1-2, with TRBD1 as a possible D gene (5 bases). Trimming took off 7 bases at V and 5 bases at J, with 14 bases between the two ends. CDR3 length: 13 residues. CDR1 and CDR2 (germline): WSHSY, SAAADI. CDR3 residues: CASTANTGYGYTF. DNA of the CDR3: TGCGCCAGCACAGCCAACACAGGATATGGCTACACCTTC.

The chain employs TRBV9 and TRBJ2-3; TRBD2 aligns across 11 bases. Germline assignment: CDR1 SGDLS and CDR2 YYNGEE. The junction had 7 bases not matched to a gene; V was cut back by 4 bases and J by 0 bases. This CDR3 has 17 residues. The CDR3 DNA follows: TGTGCCAGCAGCATCGGACTAGCGGGTTCTAGCACAGATACGCAGTATTTT. It codes for CASSIGLAGSSTDTQYF.

This chain links TRBV27 with TRBJ1-2, with 10 bases fitting TRBD1. Germline CDR1 is MNHEY and CDR2 is SMNVEV (reference sequence). The length of the CDR3 is 17 residues. J lost 5 bases, V lost 3 bases, and 12 bases had no gene match. The CDR3 spells CASSFGQGVRSIYGYTF. The CDR3 nucleotides read TGTGCCAGCAGTTTCGGACAGGGGGTGAGGAGTATTTATGGCTACACCTTC.

The chain is built from TRBV5-5 and TRBJ2-5, with a possible D match to TRBD1 (6 bases). Germline assignment: CDR1 SGHKS and CDR2 YYEKEE (reference sequence). V was pared by 5 bases and J by 5 bases, with 19 bases between. The CDR3 is 15 residues long. CDR3 protein: CASSFTNRVYETQYF. The CDR3 nucleotides are TGTGCCAGCAGTTTCACTAACAGGGTTTACGAGACCCAGTACTTC. Filled out from reference TRBV5-5 and TRBJ2-5, the complete variable domain reads DAGVTQSPTHLIKTRGQQVTLRCSPISGHKSVSWYQQVLGQGPQFIFQYYEKEERGRGNFPDRFSARQFPNYSSELNVNALLLGDSALYLCASSFTNRVYETQYFGPGTRLLVL.

The V gene is TRBV27, the J gene TRBJ2-3; TRBD2 matches at 9 bases. The length of the CDR3 is 15 residues. The V gene's germline CDR1 is MNHEY and CDR2 SMNVEV (reference sequence). Germline trimming cut 7 bases from V and 0 bases from J; bases unmatched to any gene: 5. The CDR3 loop reads CASMNLAGSTDTQYF. CDR3 DNA sequence: TGTGCCAGCATGAATCTAGCGGGAAGCACAGATACGCAGTATTTT.

This chain links TRBV28 with TRBJ2-3, with D possibly being TRBD1 or TRBD2 (7 bases each). V was cut by 5 bases and J by 0 bases, with 12 bases left in between. Germline V CDR1 and CDR2: MDHEN, SYDVKM. CDR3 length: 15 residues. The CDR3 coding sequence is TGTGCCAGCAGTCCCAGGGGGGGTAGCACAGATACGCAGTATTTT. Encoded protein: CASSPRGGSTDTQYF.

The gene calls are TRBV6-5 and TRBJ2-7, with TRBD2 identical over 8 bases. V was pared by 6 bases and J by 7 bases, with 8 bases of the junction left unmatched. The germline gives CDR1 MNHEY, CDR2 SVGAGI. The CDR3 contains 13 residues. The CDR3 nucleotides are TGTGCCAGCAGGCCGGGACTAGTGGGTGAGCAGTACTTC. Residues: CASRPGLVGEQYF.

V and J are TRBV25-1 and TRBJ2-3; no clear D gene. Germline CDR1 MGHDK, CDR2 SYGVNS. The CDR3 contains 12 residues. Trimming left V 7 bases short and J 3 bases short, with 8 bases between. DNA of the CDR3: TGTGCCAGCAATGGGCGAACAGATACGCAGTATTTT. It is translated as CASNGRTDTQYF.

V usage is TRBV7-9 and J usage is TRBJ2-1; D not certain. The germline gives CDR1 SEHNR, CDR2 FQNEAQ (reference sequence). Trimming took off 11 bases at V and 0 bases at J, with 11 bases between the two ends. The CDR3 has 13 amino acids. CDR3 sequence (DNA): TGTGCCTCACAGATGAGCTCCTACAATGAGCAGTTCTTC. It is translated as CASQMSSYNEQFF.